This T cell receptor beta chain was obtained from a study of shared clonotypes between healthy human individuals. Study-level background: The plates for each donor numbered three CD4 naive, three CD4 memory, two CD8 naive and one CD8 memory. Findings and caveats of the study: The study's rarefaction showed incomplete sorted-subset sequencing despite large depth. Among non-shared clonotypes, generation probabilities were lower than among those shared by all four donors. A generally larger estimated richness was seen in naive subsets than in memory subsets.

Measured with immunoSEQ multiplex PCR; TCRdb has only the in-frame clones, and not every one. Of about 1.4 million clones in the sample, roughly 96% are singletons; the top ten hold approximately 1.2%. The CDR3 has 15 amino acids. Looked up from germline, CDR1 is MNHNS and CDR2 is SASEGT. As concerns this clone: Its antigen is still unknown. The junction departs from the called germline gene at one end, perhaps through a read error.

V gene TRBV6-1 combines with J gene TRBJ1-1, with 7 bases fitting TRBD1. Sequencing used naive CD4+ T cells sorted from blood. Subset meaning: CD45RA+ positively selected. The TCR comes from a man younger than 40 in good health. CDR3 sequence reads: CASRRGPTGNAEAFF. As DNA, the CDR3 is TGTGCCAGCAGGAGAGGACCGACAGGGAACGCTGAAGCTTTCTTT.